These 3 T cell receptor beta chains came from one sample sequenced in a study of T cell clonotyping in hematopoietic cell transplantation. Profiling relied on immunoSEQ multiplex PCR, and the TCRdb table lists in-frame clones only, not all of them. This sample has around 8,000 clones, with more than 90% found just once. This material consisted of PBMCs, taken 180 days after allogeneic stem cell transplant. These receptors came from a female patient in her forties or fifties who had an allogeneic stem cell transplant from an unrelated donor, so the T cells may come from the graft donor. Some clones in this sample may be carry-over from other donors' samples.

The chain links TRBV30 to TRBJ1-5, with 8 bases identical to TRBD1. J was trimmed by 4 bases and V by 1 base; bases with no gene match: 3. CDR1 is GTSNPN, CDR2 SVGIG, per germline (reference sequence). The CDR3 loop spans 14 amino acids. The CDR3 spells CAWSAWTGNQPQHF. As DNA, the CDR3 is TGTGCCTGGAGTGCCTGGACAGGGAATCAGCCCCAGCATTTT.

The chain links TRBV7-9 to TRBJ2-2; 10 nucleotides agree with TRBD1. The V segment lost 1 base and the J segment 1 base; nucleotides outside the gene matches: 9. The germline V gene encodes CDR1 SEHNR and CDR2 FQNEAQ (reference sequence). The CDR3 has 19 amino acids. The CDR3 sequence is CASSLVLLRDRGNTGELFF. The CDR3 bases are TGTGCCAGCAGCTTAGTGCTTCTGAGGGACAGGGGGAACACCGGGGAGCTGTTTTTT.

CDR3: CASSSSTNSYEQYF. In nucleotides, the CDR3 is TGCGCCAGCAGCTCCTCGACTAACTCCTACGAGCAGTACTTC. J is TRBJ2-7 and V is TRBV5-1; D is possibly TRBD2 (5 bases). This CDR3 contains 14 residues. Germline CDR1 is SGHRS and CDR2 is YFSETQ. The V end lost 3 bases, the J end lost 0 bases, and 10 bases lay between the germline ends.